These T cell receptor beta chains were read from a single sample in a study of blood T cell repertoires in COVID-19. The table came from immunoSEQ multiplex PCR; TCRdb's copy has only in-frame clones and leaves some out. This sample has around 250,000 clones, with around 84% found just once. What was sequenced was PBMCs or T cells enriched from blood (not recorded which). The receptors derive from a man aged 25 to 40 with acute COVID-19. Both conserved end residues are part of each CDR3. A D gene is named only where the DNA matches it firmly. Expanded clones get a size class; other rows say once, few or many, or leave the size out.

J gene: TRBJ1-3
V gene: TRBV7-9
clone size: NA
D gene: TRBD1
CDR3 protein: CASRNGQGGTIYF
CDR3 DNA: TGTGCCAGCAGGAATGGACAGGGCGGCACCATATATTTT

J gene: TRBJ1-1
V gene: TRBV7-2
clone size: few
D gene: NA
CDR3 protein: CASSLGGFMNTEAFF
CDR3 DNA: TGTGCCAGCAGCTTAGGAGGGTTCATGAACACTGAAGCTTTCTTT

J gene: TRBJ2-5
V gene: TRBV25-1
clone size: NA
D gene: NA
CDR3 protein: CASSAGQYQETQYF
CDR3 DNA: TGTGCCAGCAGTGCCGGACAGTATCAGGAGACCCAGTACTTC

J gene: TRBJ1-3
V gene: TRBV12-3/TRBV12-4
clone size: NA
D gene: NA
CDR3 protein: CASPPLSGNTIYF
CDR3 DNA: TGTGCCAGCCCCCCTCTCTCTGGAAACACCATATATTTT

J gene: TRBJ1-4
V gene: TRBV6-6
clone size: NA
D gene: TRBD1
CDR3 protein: CASSPLTGVEKLFF
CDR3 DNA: TGTGCCAGCAGCCCCCTGACAGGGGTGGAAAAACTGTTTTTT

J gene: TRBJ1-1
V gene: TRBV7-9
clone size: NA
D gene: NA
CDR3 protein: CASSAPGGVAEAFF
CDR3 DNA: TGTGCCAGCAGCGCCCCCGGGGGGGTTGCTGAAGCTTTCTTT

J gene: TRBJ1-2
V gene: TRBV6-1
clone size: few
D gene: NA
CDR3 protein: CASSEFYTGRGYTF
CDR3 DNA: TGTGCCAGCAGTGAATTTTATACGGGTCGCGGCTACACCTTC

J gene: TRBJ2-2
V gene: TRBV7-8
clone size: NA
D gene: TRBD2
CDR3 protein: CASSLGSGAGGSTGELFF
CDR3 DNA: TGTGCCAGCAGCTTGGGTAGTGGAGCGGGAGGGAGCACCGGGGAGCTGTTTTTT

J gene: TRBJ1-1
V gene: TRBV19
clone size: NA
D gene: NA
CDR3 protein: CASTSGRGSTEAFF
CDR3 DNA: TGTGCCAGTACCTCAGGAAGGGGCAGCACTGAAGCTTTCTTT

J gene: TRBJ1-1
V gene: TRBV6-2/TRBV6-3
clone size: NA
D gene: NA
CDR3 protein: CASSSTEESAEAFF
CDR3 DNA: TGTGCCAGCAGTTCCACGGAGGAGAGCGCTGAAGCTTTCTTT

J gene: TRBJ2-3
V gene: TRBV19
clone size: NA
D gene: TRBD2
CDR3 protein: CASGKGPSGVSTDTQYF
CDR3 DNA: TGTGCCAGTGGAAAGGGTCCTAGCGGGGTTAGCACAGATACGCAGTATTTT

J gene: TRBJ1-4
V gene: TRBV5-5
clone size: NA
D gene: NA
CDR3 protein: CASSLEEWVREKLFF
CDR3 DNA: TGTGCCAGCAGCTTGGAGGAGTGGGTTCGTGAAAAACTGTTTTTT

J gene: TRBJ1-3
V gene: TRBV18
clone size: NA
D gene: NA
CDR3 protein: CASSVQHQDNSGNTIYF
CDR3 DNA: TGTGCCAGCTCAGTCCAGCATCAGGACAACTCTGGAAACACCATATATTTT

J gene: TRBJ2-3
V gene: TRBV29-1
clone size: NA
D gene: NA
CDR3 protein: CSVRGLRITDTQYF
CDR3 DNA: TGCAGCGTGCGGGGACTGAGGATCACAGATACGCAGTATTTT

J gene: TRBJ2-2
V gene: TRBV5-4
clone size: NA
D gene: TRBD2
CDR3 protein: CASSTGTNGELFF
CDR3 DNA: TGTGCCAGCAGCACCGGGACTAACGGGGAGCTGTTTTTT

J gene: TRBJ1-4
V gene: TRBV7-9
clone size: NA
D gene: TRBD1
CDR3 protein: CASSGKTGDSEKLFF
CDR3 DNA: TGTGCCAGCAGCGGAAAGACAGGGGATTCCGAAAAACTGTTTTTT

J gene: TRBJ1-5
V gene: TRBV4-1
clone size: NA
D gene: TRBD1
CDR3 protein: CASSRGTGAYSNQPQHF
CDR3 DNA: TGCGCCAGCAGCCGGGGGACAGGAGCATATAGCAATCAGCCCCAGCATTTT

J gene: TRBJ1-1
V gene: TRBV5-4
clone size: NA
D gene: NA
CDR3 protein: CASSPRNTEAFF
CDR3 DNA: TGTGCCAGCAGCCCTAGAAACACTGAAGCTTTCTTT

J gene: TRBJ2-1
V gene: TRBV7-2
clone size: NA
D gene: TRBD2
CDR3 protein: CASSFGLAGPGFDEQFF
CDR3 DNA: TGTGCCAGCAGCTTCGGTCTAGCGGGCCCCGGGTTTGATGAGCAGTTCTTC

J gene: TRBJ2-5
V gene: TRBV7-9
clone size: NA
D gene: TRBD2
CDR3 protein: CASSFTAGGSETQYF
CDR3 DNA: TGTGCCAGCAGCTTTACAGCGGGGGGGTCAGAGACCCAGTACTTC

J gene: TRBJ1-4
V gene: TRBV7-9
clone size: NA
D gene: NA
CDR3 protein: CASSLGGTGNEKLFF
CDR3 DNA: TGTGCCAGCAGCTTAGGGGGAACGGGAAATGAAAAACTGTTTTTT

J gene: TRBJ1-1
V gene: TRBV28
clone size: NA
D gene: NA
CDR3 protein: CASSLQRGKTEAFF
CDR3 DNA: TGTGCCAGCAGCCTCCAACGGGGAAAGACTGAAGCTTTCTTT

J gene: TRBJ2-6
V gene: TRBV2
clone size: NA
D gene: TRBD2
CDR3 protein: CASSLVSGGNSGANVLTF
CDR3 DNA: TGTGCCAGCAGCTTGGTTAGCGGGGGGAACTCTGGGGCCAACGTCCTGACTTTC

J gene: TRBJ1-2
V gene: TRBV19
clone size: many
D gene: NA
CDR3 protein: CASSIRRQAGYTF
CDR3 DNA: TGTGCCAGTAGTATAAGGCGACAGGCGGGCTACACCTTC

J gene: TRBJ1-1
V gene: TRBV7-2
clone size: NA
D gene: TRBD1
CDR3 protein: CASSGRQGLNTEAFF
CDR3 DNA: TGTGCCAGCAGCGGAAGACAGGGGCTGAACACTGAAGCTTTCTTT

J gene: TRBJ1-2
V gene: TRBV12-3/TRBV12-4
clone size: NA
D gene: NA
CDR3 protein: CASSLVRGSGYTF
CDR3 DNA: TGTGCCAGCAGTTTAGTACGGGGAAGCGGCTACACCTTC

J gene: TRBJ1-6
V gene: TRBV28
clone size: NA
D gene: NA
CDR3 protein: CASSFSVASSPLHF
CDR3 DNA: TGTGCCAGCAGTTTTTCGGTAGCTAGTTCACCCCTCCACTTT

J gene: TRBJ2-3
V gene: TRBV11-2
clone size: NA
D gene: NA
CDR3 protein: CASSLDRTVITDTQYF
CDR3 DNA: TGTGCCAGCAGCTTAGATCGGACAGTCATCACAGATACGCAGTATTTT

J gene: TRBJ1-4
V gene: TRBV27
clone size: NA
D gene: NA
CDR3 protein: CASTPRGPNEKLFF
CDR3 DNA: TGTGCCAGCACGCCTAGGGGCCCTAATGAAAAACTGTTTTTT

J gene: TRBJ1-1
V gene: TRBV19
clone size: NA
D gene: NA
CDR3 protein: CASSPGGPAEAFF
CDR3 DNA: TGTGCCAGTAGTCCGGGAGGACCTGCTGAAGCTTTCTTT

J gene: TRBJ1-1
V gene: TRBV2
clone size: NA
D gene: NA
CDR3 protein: CASSELVTSREAFF
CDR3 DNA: TGTGCCAGCAGTGAATTGGTGACATCCCGTGAGGCTTTCTTT

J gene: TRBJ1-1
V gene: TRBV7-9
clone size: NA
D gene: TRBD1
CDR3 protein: CASSPPGQGTNTEAFF
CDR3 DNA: TGTGCCAGCAGCCCTCCGGGACAGGGGACGAACACTGAAGCTTTCTTT

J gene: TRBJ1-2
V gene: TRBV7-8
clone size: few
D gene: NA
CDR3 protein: CASSSDINYGYTF
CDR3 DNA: TGTGCCAGCAGCTCCGACATAAACTATGGCTACACCTTC

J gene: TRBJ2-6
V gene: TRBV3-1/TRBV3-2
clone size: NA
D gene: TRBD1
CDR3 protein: CASSQVTGGSGANVLTF
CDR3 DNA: TGTGCCAGCAGCCAGGTGACAGGGGGTTCTGGGGCCAACGTCCTGACTTTC

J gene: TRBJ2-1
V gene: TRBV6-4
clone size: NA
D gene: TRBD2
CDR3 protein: CASSDRPGLAGGGNEQFF
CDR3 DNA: TGTGCCAGCAGTGACCGACCGGGACTAGCGGGAGGGGGCAATGAGCAGTTCTTC

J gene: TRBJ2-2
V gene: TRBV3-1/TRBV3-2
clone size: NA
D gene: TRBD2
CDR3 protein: CASSPQTSGRATGELFF
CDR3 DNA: TGTGCCAGCAGCCCTCAAACTAGCGGGAGGGCCACCGGGGAGCTGTTTTTT

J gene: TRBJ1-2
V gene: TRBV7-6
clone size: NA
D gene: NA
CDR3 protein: CASSSGGGNYGYTF
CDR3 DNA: TGTGCCAGCAGCTCTGGGGGGGGTAACTATGGCTACACCTTC

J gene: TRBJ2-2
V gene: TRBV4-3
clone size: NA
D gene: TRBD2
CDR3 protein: CASSRDRAGFTGELFF
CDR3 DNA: TGCGCCAGCAGCAGGGACCGAGCGGGGTTCACCGGGGAGCTGTTTTTT

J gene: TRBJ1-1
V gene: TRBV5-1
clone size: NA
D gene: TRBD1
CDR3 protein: CASGRGLATEAFF
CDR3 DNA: TGCGCCAGCGGCAGGGGGCTTGCCACTGAAGCTTTCTTT

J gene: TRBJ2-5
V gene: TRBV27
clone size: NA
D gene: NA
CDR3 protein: CASSSSPLAETQYF
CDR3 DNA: TGTGCCAGCAGTTCATCCCCCTTAGCAGAGACCCAGTACTTC

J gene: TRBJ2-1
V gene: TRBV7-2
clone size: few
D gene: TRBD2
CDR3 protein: CASSFSTSGTYNEQFF
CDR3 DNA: TGTGCCAGCAGCTTCTCAACTAGCGGGACCTACAATGAGCAGTTCTTC

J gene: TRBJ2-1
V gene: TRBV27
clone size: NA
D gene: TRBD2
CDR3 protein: CASSNPAGGHNEQFF
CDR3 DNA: TGTGCCAGCAGTAACCCAGCGGGGGGACACAATGAGCAGTTCTTC

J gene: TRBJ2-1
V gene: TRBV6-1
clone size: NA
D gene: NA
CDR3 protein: CASSEGLNRNNEQFF
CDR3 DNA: TGTGCCAGCAGTGAAGGTCTAAACCGTAACAATGAGCAGTTCTTC

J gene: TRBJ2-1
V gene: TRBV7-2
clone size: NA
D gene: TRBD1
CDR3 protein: CASSWGRGRNNEQFF
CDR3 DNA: TGTGCCAGCAGTTGGGGCAGGGGGCGGAACAATGAGCAGTTCTTC

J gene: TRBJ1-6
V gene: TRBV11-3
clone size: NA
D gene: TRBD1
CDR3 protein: CASSFRTGGLNSPLHF
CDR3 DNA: TGTGCCAGCAGCTTCAGGACAGGGGGCCTTAATTCACCCCTCCACTTT

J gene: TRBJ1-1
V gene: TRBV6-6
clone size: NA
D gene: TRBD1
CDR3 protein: CASRKDRANTEAFF
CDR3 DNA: TGTGCCAGCAGGAAGGACAGGGCGAACACTGAAGCTTTCTTT

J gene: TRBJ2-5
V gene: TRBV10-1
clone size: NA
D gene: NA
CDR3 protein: CASSEPYREETQYF
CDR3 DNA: TGCGCCAGCAGTGAGCCGTACAGGGAAGAGACCCAGTACTTC

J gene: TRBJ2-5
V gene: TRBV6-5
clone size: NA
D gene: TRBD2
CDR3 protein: CASSLWGRVGETQYF
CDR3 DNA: TGTGCCAGCAGTCTATGGGGGAGGGTAGGAGAGACCCAGTACTTC

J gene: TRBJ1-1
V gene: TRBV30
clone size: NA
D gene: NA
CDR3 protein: CAWSVRQDTEAFF
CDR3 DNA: TGTGCCTGGAGTGTACGGCAGGACACTGAAGCTTTCTTT

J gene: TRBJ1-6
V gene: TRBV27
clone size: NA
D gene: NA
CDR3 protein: CASSITGILNSPLHF
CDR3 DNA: TGTGCCAGCAGTATTACAGGCATTTTAAATTCACCCCTCCACTTT

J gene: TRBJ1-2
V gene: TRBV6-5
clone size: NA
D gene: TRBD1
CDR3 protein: CASRSDRAFGYTF
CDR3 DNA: TGTGCCAGCAGATCGGACAGGGCCTTTGGCTACACCTTC

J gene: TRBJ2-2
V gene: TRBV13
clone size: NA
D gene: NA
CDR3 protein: CASYYSGGTGELFF
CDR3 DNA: TGTGCCAGCTACTACTCGGGTGGGACCGGGGAGCTGTTTTTT

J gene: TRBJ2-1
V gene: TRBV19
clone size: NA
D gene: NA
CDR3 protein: CASSMRVHNEQFF
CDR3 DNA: TGTGCCAGTAGTATGAGGGTCCACAATGAGCAGTTCTTC

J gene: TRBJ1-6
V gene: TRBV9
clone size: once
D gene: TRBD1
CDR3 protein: CASSATGNSPLHF
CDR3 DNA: TGTGCCAGCAGCGCGACAGGGAATTCACCCCTCCACTTT

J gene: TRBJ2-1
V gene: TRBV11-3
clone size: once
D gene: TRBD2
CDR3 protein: CASSLRGGPDEQFF
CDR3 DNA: TGTGCCAGCAGCTTACGGGGGGGGCCGGATGAGCAGTTCTTC